This T cell receptor beta chain was recorded in a study of cytomegalovirus exposure and HLA in healthy donors. Study-level findings and limits: Published work reported that the classifier diagnosed cytomegalovirus status with high specificity and sensitivity.

CDR3 length: 12 amino acids. The V end was cut by 4 bases, the J end by 2 bases, with 4 bases between. CDR1 is SGHVS, CDR2 FNYEAQ, per germline. In regard to this clone: Antigen specificity is unknown.

Researchers ran the PCR with 60 Vbeta and 13 Jbeta primers. Some clones are missing from TCRdb's copy, which holds only in-frame ones; the method was immunoSEQ multiplex PCR. In the table there are roughly 160,000 clones, approximately 80% of which are singletons. V is TRBV7-6 and J is TRBJ2-3; unclear D gene. The source is a woman in her 30s in good health and CMV-seronegative. Sequences were obtained from PBMCs. CDR3 region: CASSSITDTQYF. For the CDR3, the DNA is TGTGCCAGCAGCTCCATCACAGATACGCAGTATTTT.